A few counts support the clone carrying this T cell receptor (beta chain). The source of the sample is a study of CD8+ T cells in alopecia areata. Whole-study context: Among treated patients, oral tofacitinib was administered at 5 to 10 mg twice daily.

Isolated RNA was reverse transcribed into cDNA used as the sequencing template. Here immunoSEQ multiplex PCR was the method, and the copy in TCRdb shows in-frame clones only, minus some. The table records 95,000 to 120,000 clones, 56% of them present only once. The sample's treatment: oral pan-JAK inhibitor, 5-10 mg twice daily. V was cut by 0 bases and J by 2 bases, with 7 bases left in between. CDR3 length: 14 residues. Germline V gene data show CDR1 as SGDLS and CDR2 as YYNGEE. V gene TRBV9 combines with J gene TRBJ2-3; no reliable D call. This receptor was obtained from a human donor with alopecia areata. The material sequenced was CD4+ T cells sorted from blood, taken at week 24, from a patient treated with tofacitinib. The CDR3 is CASSVDTHTDTQYF. CDR3 sequence (DNA): TGTGCCAGCAGCGTAGATACCCACACAGATACGCAGTATTTT.